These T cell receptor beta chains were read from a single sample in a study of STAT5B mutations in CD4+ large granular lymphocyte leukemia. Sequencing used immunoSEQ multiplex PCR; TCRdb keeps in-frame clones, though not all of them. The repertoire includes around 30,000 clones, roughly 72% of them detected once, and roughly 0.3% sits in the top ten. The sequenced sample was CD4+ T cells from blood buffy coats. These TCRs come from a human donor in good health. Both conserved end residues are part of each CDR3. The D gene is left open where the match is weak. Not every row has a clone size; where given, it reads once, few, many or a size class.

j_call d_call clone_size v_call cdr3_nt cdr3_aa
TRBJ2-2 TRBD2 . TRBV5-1 TGCGCCAGCAGCCAGGGACTAGCAGGCGGGGAGCTGTTTTTT CASSQGLAGGELFF
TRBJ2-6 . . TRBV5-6 TGTGCCAGCAGCGTACAACTGGTCTCTGGGGCCAACGTCCTGACTTTC CASSVQLVSGANVLTF
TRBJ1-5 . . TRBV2 TGTGCCAGCAGCGCCGACAGCAGGAATCAGCCCCAGCATTTT CASSADSRNQPQHF
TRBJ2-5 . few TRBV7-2 TGTGCCAGCAGCTTAGTTTTTGGACAAGAGACCCAGTACTTC CASSLVFGQETQYF
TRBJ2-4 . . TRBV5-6 TGTGCCAGCAGCCGCCAAGGTGTAGCCAAAAACATTCAGTACTTC CASSRQGVAKNIQYF
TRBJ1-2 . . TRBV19 TGTGCCAGTAGTGATACAGGGAATTATGGCTACACCTTC CASSDTGNYGYTF
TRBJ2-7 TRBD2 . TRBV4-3 TGCGCCAGCAGCCTCCGGGGGGGGATAGGTTACGAGCAGTACTTC CASSLRGGIGYEQYF
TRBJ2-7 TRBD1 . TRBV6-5 TGTGCCAGCAGTCCGACAGGGGATGACGTCTACGAGCAGTACTTC CASSPTGDDVYEQYF
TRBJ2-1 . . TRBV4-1 TGCGCCAGCACGACAGTTTTGGGGTCCTACAATGAGCAGTTCTTC CASTTVLGSYNEQFF
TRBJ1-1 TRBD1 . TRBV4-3 TGCGCCAGCAGCCGACGGACAGGGGTCAACACTGAAGCTTTCTTT CASSRRTGVNTEAFF
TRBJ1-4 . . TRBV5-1 TGCGCCAGCAGCCAACCCGGAGGAGGTGAAAAACTGTTTTTT CASSQPGGGEKLFF
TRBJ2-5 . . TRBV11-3 TGTGCCAGCACCCTGTCCGCTTTGGAGGGGGAGACCCAGTACTTC CASTLSALEGETQYF
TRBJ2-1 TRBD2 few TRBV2 TGTGCCAGCAGTGAAGCGGCGGGAGCTAGGGGTGAGCAGTTCTTC CASSEAAGARGEQFF
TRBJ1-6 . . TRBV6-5 TGTGCCAGCAGTTACGAATTAGGGATTTATTCACCCCTCCACTTT CASSYELGIYSPLHF
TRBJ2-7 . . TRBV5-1 TGCGCCAGCAGACTGGGACTGGGTGGTGAGGAGCAGTACTTC CASRLGLGGEEQYF
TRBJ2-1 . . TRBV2 TGTGCCAGCAGTGGGTTCTACAATGAGCAGTTCTTC CASSGFYNEQFF
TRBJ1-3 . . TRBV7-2 TGTGCCAGCAGCTTAATGGGGGCAGGGGACTCTGGAAACACCATATATTTT CASSLMGAGDSGNTIYF
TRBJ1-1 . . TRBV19 TGTGCCAGTAGTCTCGGGGGTGGGGATCTGAGAGCTTTCTTT CASSLGGGDLRAFF
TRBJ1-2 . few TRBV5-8 TGTGCCAGCAGCTTCGGCAGCGTAGGCTACACCTTC CASSFGSVGYTF
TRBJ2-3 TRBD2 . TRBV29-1 TGCAGCGTTGAATCTAGCGGGCTCACAGATACGCAGTATTTT CSVESSGLTDTQYF
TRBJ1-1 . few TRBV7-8 TGTGCCAGCAGCTCTCAGGGGTTTTCCCTGAACACTGAAGCTTTCTTT CASSSQGFSLNTEAFF
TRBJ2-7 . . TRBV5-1 TGCGCCAGCAGCCCCTATAGGCAGCCCTACGAGCAGTACTTC CASSPYRQPYEQYF
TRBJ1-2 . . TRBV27 TGTGCCAGCAGCCGACAGCCTAACTATGGCTACACCTTC CASSRQPNYGYTF
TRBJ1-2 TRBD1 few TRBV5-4 TGTGCCAGCAGCCCACAAAAGGGACAGAACTATGGCTACACCTTC CASSPQKGQNYGYTF
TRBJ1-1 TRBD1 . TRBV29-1 TGCAGCGTCAACAGGGGAATGGACACTGAAGCTTTCTTT CSVNRGMDTEAFF
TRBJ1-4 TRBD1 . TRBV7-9 TGTGCCAGCAGCCGAACAGGGGCGCAGGGTGAAAAACTGTTTTTT CASSRTGAQGEKLFF
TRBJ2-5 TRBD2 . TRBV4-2 TGTGCCAGCAGCCCGGGCCCGCTAGCGGGAAGACCACAAGAGACCCAGTACTTC CASSPGPLAGRPQETQYF
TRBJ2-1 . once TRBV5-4 TGTGCCAGCAGCTCGTGGCAGGGGCGGGTTGAGCAGTTCTTC CASSSWQGRVEQFF
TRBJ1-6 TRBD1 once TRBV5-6 TGTGCCGGCAGCACGACCGCCTGGGACAGGTTGTATAATTCACCCCTCCACTTT CAGSTTAWDRLYNSPLHF
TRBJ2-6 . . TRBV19 TGTGCCAGTAGTATAGGGCACTCTGGGGCCAACGTCCTGACTTTC CASSIGHSGANVLTF
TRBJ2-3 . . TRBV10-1 TGCGCCAGCGGGGTGTCCATCTCCACAGATACGCAGTATTTT CASGVSISTDTQYF
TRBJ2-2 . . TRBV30 TGTGCCTGGAGTGCTCCGGCCCTATACACCGGGGAGCTGTTTTTT CAWSAPALYTGELFF
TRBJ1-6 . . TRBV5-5 TGTGCCAGCAGCTTGCGACAGGCCCAGGGTGTGTGGCCCCTCCACTTT CASSLRQAQGVWPLHF
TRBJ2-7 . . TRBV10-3 TGTGCCATCACCTCGGACACTACATCCTACGAGCAGTACTTC CAITSDTTSYEQYF
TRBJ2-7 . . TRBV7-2 TGTGCCAGCAGCTTAATTGGGATAACCTCCTACGAGCAGTACTTC CASSLIGITSYEQYF
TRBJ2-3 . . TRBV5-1 TGCGCCAGCAGCCCTCAGCGGATCGAGACAGATACGCAGTATTTT CASSPQRIETDTQYF
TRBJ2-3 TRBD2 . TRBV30 TGTGCCTGGGGATCCGGACTAAGCGGGGGCACAGATACGCAGTATTTT CAWGSGLSGGTDTQYF
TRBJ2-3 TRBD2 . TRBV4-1 TGCGCCAGCAGCCGATTCCGGGGGGACTTGCCAGATACGCAGTATTTT CASSRFRGDLPDTQYF
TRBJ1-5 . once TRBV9 TGTGCCAGCAGCGTAGATGGGGATCAGCCCCAGCATTTT CASSVDGDQPQHF
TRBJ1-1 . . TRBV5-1 TGCGCCAGCAGCTCTGTAGACAGGCACACTGAAGCTTTCTTT CASSSVDRHTEAFF
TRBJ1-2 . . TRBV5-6 TGTGCCAGCAGCGCAGGGGACCGGGGGGGCTACACCTTC CASSAGDRGGYTF
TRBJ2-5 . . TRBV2 TGTGCCAGCGGGGGGGGGACAGCGGTAACGGGGGAGACCCAGTACTTC CASGGGTAVTGETQYF
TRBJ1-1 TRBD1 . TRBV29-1 TGCAGCGGCCTGGACAGGGGAGGCGGTCGGGAAGCTTTCTTT CSGLDRGGGREAFF
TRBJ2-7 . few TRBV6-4 TGTGCCAGCAGTGACACCCTGAAGTGGGAGCAGTACTTC CASSDTLKWEQYF
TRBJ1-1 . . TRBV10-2 TGCGCCAGCAGTGGGGTCATTTTTGAAGCTTTCTTT CASSGVIFEAFF
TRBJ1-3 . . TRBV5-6 TGTGCCAGCAGCTTGAGACCGGTCCCCTCTGGAAACACCATATATTTT CASSLRPVPSGNTIYF
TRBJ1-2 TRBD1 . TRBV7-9 TGTGCCAGCAGCTCTCGAAGACAGGGGGCCAGAGCTAACTATGGCTACACCTTC CASSSRRQGARANYGYTF
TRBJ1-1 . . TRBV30 TGTGCCTGGAGTTCAGGAACCACTGAAGCTTTCTTT CAWSSGTTEAFF
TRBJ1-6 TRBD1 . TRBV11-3 TGTGCCAGCAGCCCTGGGACAGGGGGCTATAATTCACCCCTCCACTTT CASSPGTGGYNSPLHF
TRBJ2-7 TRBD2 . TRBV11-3 TGTGCCAGCAGCTTAGGAGGACTAGCGGAATACGAGCAGTACTTC CASSLGGLAEYEQYF
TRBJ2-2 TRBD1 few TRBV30 TGTGCTTGCCCCGGGACAGAGCTAAACACCGGGGAGCTGTTTTTT CACPGTELNTGELFF
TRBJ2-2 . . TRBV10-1 TGCGCCAGCAGGGAGGCAAACACCGGGGAGCTGTTTTTT CASREANTGELFF
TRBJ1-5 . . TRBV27 TGTGCCAGCACCTTAGCGGGGTATGTGCAGCCCCAGCATTTT CASTLAGYVQPQHF
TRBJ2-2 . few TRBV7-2 TGTGCCAGCAGCCCCCGGGGATGGACGAACACCGGGGAGCTGTTTTTT CASSPRGWTNTGELFF
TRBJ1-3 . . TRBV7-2 TGTGCCAGCAGCTTAGGGGGGGGGAGGTATGGAAACACCATATATTTT CASSLGGGRYGNTIYF
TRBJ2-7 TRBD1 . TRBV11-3 TGTGCCAGCAGCCCAATTGGACAGGGGGCTTCCTACGAGCAGTACTTC CASSPIGQGASYEQYF
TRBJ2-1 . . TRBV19 TGTGCCAGTAGTATACAGAGCTCCTACAATGAGCAGTTCTTC CASSIQSSYNEQFF
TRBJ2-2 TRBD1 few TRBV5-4 TGTGCCAGCAGCCGTGACAGGGGTCGGTTCACCGGGGAGCTGTTTTTT CASSRDRGRFTGELFF